This passage covers 29 T cell receptor beta chains from one sample sequenced in a study of blood T cell repertoires in COVID-19. Here immunoSEQ multiplex PCR was the method, and the copy in TCRdb shows in-frame clones only, minus some. This table holds under 70,000 clones, around 80% found once. The sample was peripheral blood. The origin of the receptors is a human donor in a cohort sampled during active COVID-19.

This sequence joins TRBV15 and TRBJ2-7; D may be TRBD2 (5 bases). The CDR3 length is 13 residues. CDR1 is LNHNV, CDR2 YYDKDF, per germline (reference sequence). V was trimmed by 6 bases and J by 5 bases, leaving 14 bases between them. The CDR3 sequence is CATSTSRRDEQYF. The CDR3, as DNA: TGTGCCACCAGTACCAGCCGGCGGGACGAGCAGTACTTC.

The genes are TRBV6-2 or TRBV6-3 and TRBJ2-4; 7 bases line up with TRBD2. J lost 1 base, V lost 2 bases, and 5 bases had no gene match. Per the germline V gene, CDR1 is MNHEY and CDR2 is SVGEGT. The CDR3 spans 16 residues. Here the CDR3 DNA reads TGTGCCAGCAGTTACATAGCGGGCGGGGCCAAAAACATTCAGTACTTC. Translation gives CASSYIAGGAKNIQYF.

The table lists this clone with a count of one. V usage is TRBV19 and J usage is TRBJ2-7; TRBD1 is a possible D gene (6 bases). The CDR3 sequence is 22 residues long. The germline V gene encodes CDR1 LNHDA and CDR2 SQIVND (reference sequence). With 6 bases removed from V and 0 bases from J, the gap between germline ends came to 36 bases. The CDR3 nucleotides read TGTGCCAGTAGCTCACAGGGATCCCGACCGGGAAGCGCCTATTCGAGCTCCTACGAGCAGTACTTC. This encodes CASSSQGSRPGSAYSSSYEQYF.

In this sample, this clone turned up once. The chain carries TRBV11-2 and TRBJ2-7; 10 bases line up with TRBD2. CDR1 and CDR2 (germline): SGHAT, FQNNGV. Trimming removed 5 bases from V and 1 base from J; junction bases left unmatched: 17. The CDR3 has 19 amino acids. DNA of the CDR3: TGTGCCAGCAGCCTCCAAATGGGTCTTAGCGGGAGGATTTCCTACGAGCAGTACTTC. As protein: CASSLQMGLSGRISYEQYF.

The V call is TRBV6-6, the J call TRBJ2-1, with 7 bases lining up with TRBD2. CDR3 length equals 15 residues. Trimming took 7 bases from V and 9 from J; bases not matched to a gene: 15. Germline V lookup: CDR1 MNHNY, CDR2 SVGAGI (reference sequence). The CDR3 loop is CASTPMGGDYGEQFF. CDR3 sequence (DNA): TGTGCCAGCACCCCCATGGGAGGGGATTATGGTGAGCAGTTCTTC.

CDR3 amino acids: CSVLGLAGAPTYEQYF. The CDR3 coding sequence is TGCAGCGTACTCGGACTAGCGGGAGCGCCAACCTACGAGCAGTACTTC. V gene TRBV29-1 combines with J gene TRBJ2-7, with TRBD2 identical over 13 bases. Losses at the gene ends were 6 bases for V and 2 bases for J; bases not matched to a gene: 10. CDR1 is SQVTM and CDR2 is ANQGSEA in the germline V gene. The CDR3 extends over 16 amino acids.

The CDR3 DNA sequence: TGTGCCAGCAGCTTATTAGTTCGGAACACTGAAGCTTTCTTT. This gives the protein CASSLLVRNTEAFF. The rearrangement joins TRBV7-2 to TRBJ1-1; no definite D call. With 2 bases removed from V and 1 base from J, the gap between germline ends came to 8 bases. The germline gives CDR1 SGHTA, CDR2 FQGNSA. The length of the CDR3 is 14 residues.

The rearrangement uses TRBV5-1 and TRBJ2-1; D remains ambiguous. CDR3 length: 13 amino acids. From germline, CDR1 is SGHRS and CDR2 YFSETQ. The V gene lost 5 bases and the J gene lost 0 bases, with 6 bases spanning the gap. The CDR3, as DNA: TGCGCCAGCAGGGAGAGCTCCTACAATGAGCAGTTCTTC. The encoded protein is CASRESSYNEQFF.

The V and J genes are TRBV28 and TRBJ1-1; D is unclear. The CDR3 has 13 residues. Looked up from germline, CDR1 is MDHEN and CDR2 is SYDVKM. V lost 6 bases to trimming and J lost 2 bases, with 10 bases between them. The CDR3 sequence is CASSITVNTEAFF. In nucleotides, the CDR3 is TGTGCCAGCAGCATAACAGTTAACACTGAAGCTTTCTTT.

The chain is built from TRBV6-6 and TRBJ2-1; 12 bases are a match to TRBD2. Losses at the gene ends were 8 bases for V and 5 bases for J; bases not matched to a gene: 1. Germline loops: CDR1 MNHNY, CDR2 SVGAGI (reference sequence). The length of the CDR3 is 13 residues. CDR3 nucleotides: TGTGCCAGCGGACTAGCGGGGAACAATGAGCAGTTCTTC. It codes for CASGLAGNNEQFF.

The chain is built from TRBV7-9 and TRBJ2-4; 11 nucleotides agree with TRBD2. The CDR3 length is 18 residues. V gave up 5 bases and J gave up 6 bases; unmatched junction bases: 15. Germline assignment: CDR1 SEHNR and CDR2 FQNEAQ (reference sequence). The CDR3 here is CASSPKATSGTAPNIQYF. CDR3 bases: TGTGCCAGCAGCCCGAAGGCGACTAGCGGGACGGCCCCAAACATTCAGTACTTC.

This chain joins TRBV28 and TRBJ2-6, with a possible D match to TRBD1 (6 bases). The CDR3 runs 16 residues. Germline V gene data show CDR1 as MDHEN and CDR2 as SYDVKM. With 5 bases removed from V and 0 bases from J, the gap between germline ends came to 11 bases. The DNA for the CDR3 is TGTGCCAGCAGTGAGGACAGACACTCTGGGGCCAACGTCCTGACTTTC. Amino acid sequence: CASSEDRHSGANVLTF.

The chain couples TRBV21-1 to TRBJ1-3. TRBV21-1 is flagged as a pseudogene. CDR3 length: 11 amino acids. CDR3 DNA: TGTGCCAGCAGCGCGGGAAACACCATATATTTT. This encodes CASSAGNTIYF.

This clone was detected a few times. This chain connects TRBV27 to TRBJ2-7; 8 bases are a match to TRBD2. Germline V CDR1 and CDR2: MNHEY, SMNVEV (reference sequence). This CDR3 is 17 amino acids long. Trimming at V came to 0 bases and at J to 4 bases, leaving 11 bases not matched to a gene. Here the CDR3 reads CASSLSASGLYGYEQYF. The CDR3 DNA follows: TGTGCCAGCAGTTTATCTGCTAGCGGGCTCTATGGGTACGAGCAGTACTTC.

This clone was observed once. This rearrangement joins TRBV7-9 to TRBJ2-7; 12 bases are a match to TRBD1. The germline V gene has CDR1 SEHNR and CDR2 FQNEAQ (reference sequence). The length of the CDR3 is 15 residues. J gave up 5 bases and V 6 bases, and 8 bases lay outside the gene matches. The CDR3 here is CASRSTGTGGNEQYF. For the CDR3, the DNA is TGTGCCAGCAGGTCGACCGGGACAGGGGGCAACGAGCAGTACTTC.

V is TRBV19 and J is TRBJ2-7; D may be TRBD1 (7 bases). The CDR3 consists of 13 residues. Germline lookup yields CDR1 LNHDA and CDR2 SQIVND (reference sequence). V dropped 5 bases and J dropped 3 bases, with 11 bases sitting between them. This CDR3 is CASSAGGGYEQYF. The CDR3 bases are TGTGCCAGTAGTGCAGGGGGAGGCTACGAGCAGTACTTC.

Comment on this clone: At the DNA level, this CDR3 is encoded by other sequences in the same sample as well. The chain joins TRBV5-1 to TRBJ2-7; 8 nucleotides match TRBD1. This CDR3 has 15 residues. CDR1 is SGHRS, CDR2 YFSETQ, per germline. Trimming at V came to 0 bases and at J to 3 bases, leaving 5 bases not matched to a gene. The CDR3 loop is CASSLGGQGSYEQYF. CDR3 nucleotide sequence: TGCGCCAGCAGCTTGGGAGGACAGGGAAGCTACGAGCAGTACTTC.

V is TRBV6-4 and J is TRBJ2-1; D possibly corresponds to TRBD1 (6 bases). Trimming removed 4 bases from V and 6 bases from J, with 10 bases in between. CDR1 is MRHNA, CDR2 SNTAGT, per germline. The CDR3 has 13 amino acids. The CDR3 is CASSGEQGNEQFF. The CDR3 nucleotides are TGTGCCAGCAGTGGAGAACAGGGCAATGAGCAGTTCTTC.

This clone turned up a few times. The chain has TRBV18 and TRBJ2-3, with 7 bases identical to TRBD2. Trimming at V came to 2 bases and at J to 0 bases, leaving 5 bases not matched to a gene. Germline V lookup: CDR1 KGHSH, CDR2 LQKENI. The CDR3 has 16 residues. CDR3 loop: CASSPKGLESTDTQYF. DNA of the CDR3: TGTGCCAGCTCACCAAAAGGACTAGAGAGCACAGATACGCAGTATTTT.

This rearrangement joins TRBV5-8 to TRBJ1-5; TRBD1 matches at 10 bases. The germline CDR1 and CDR2 sequences are SGHTS and YDEGEE. Trimming cost V 2 bases and J 5 bases; bases outside gene matches: 4. The CDR3 is made up of 15 amino acids. Here the CDR3 reads CASSFFGQGDQPQHF. DNA for the CDR3: TGTGCCAGCAGCTTTTTTGGACAGGGGGATCAGCCCCAGCATTTT.

The rearrangement uses TRBV5-4 and TRBJ1-1; 8 bases line up with TRBD1. Germline lookup yields CDR1 SGHNT and CDR2 YYREEE (reference sequence). Trimming cost V 5 bases and J 1 base; bases outside gene matches: 7. CDR3 length: 15 amino acids. This CDR3 is CASRNAGQENTEAFF. CDR3 nucleotide sequence: TGTGCCAGCAGAAACGCGGGACAGGAGAACACTGAAGCTTTCTTT.

This rearrangement joins TRBV27 to TRBJ2-5, with 9 bases that match TRBD2. CDR3 size: 14 residues. Germline CDR1 reads MNHEY; CDR2 reads SMNVEV (reference sequence). The ends lost 4 bases at V and 4 bases at J; junction bases unmatched: 4. The CDR3 nucleotides are TGTGCCAGCAGTTCTCTAGCGGGACGAGAGACCCAGTACTTC. This encodes CASSSLAGRETQYF.

Turning to this clone: A much larger clone sits a single nucleotide away, making a read error possible. The rearrangement joins TRBV12-3 or TRBV12-4 to TRBJ1-1; tentatively, D is TRBD1 (6 bases). Trimming stripped 0 bases from V and 4 bases from J, with 6 bases between. This CDR3 spans 13 amino acids. CDR3 loop: CASSLAGGTEAFF. CDR3 coding DNA: TGTGCCAGCAGTTTAGCAGGGGGCACTGAAGCTTTCTTT.

CDR3 nucleotide sequence: TGTGCCATCAGGAGGGACAGGGGCGAGCAGTACTTC. This translates into CAIRRDRGEQYF. This chain uses TRBV10-3 with TRBJ2-7; 10 positions match TRBD1. The germline CDR1 and CDR2 sequences are ENHRY and SYGVKD. Trimming at V came to 6 bases and at J to 6 bases, leaving 2 bases not matched to a gene. The CDR3 spans 12 residues.

The chain employs TRBV29-1 and TRBJ2-3, with a weak D call TRBD2 (6 bases). Germline V CDR1 and CDR2: SQVTM, ANQGSEA. This CDR3 region has 15 residues. V lost 0 bases and J 3 bases, leaving 13 bases between the germline ends. The CDR3 DNA reads as TGCAGCGTTGAAGATCTAGGGGAGGTAACAGATACGCAGTATTTT. Translated: CSVEDLGEVTDTQYF.

The chain carries TRBV12-5 and TRBJ2-4; the match to TRBD1 covers 7 bases. The germline V gene has CDR1 LGHNT and CDR2 FRNRAP. The length of the CDR3 is 16 residues. Germline trimming cut 1 base from V and 1 base from J; bases unmatched to any gene: 4. CDR3 in DNA: TGTGCTAGTGGTTTGGATGACAGGGCGGCCAAAAACATTCAGTACTTC. It codes for CASGLDDRAAKNIQYF.

This clone was counted only a few times. This chain uses TRBV4-1 with TRBJ2-7, with 7 nucleotides matching TRBD1. V dropped 1 base and J dropped 3; count of bases not matched to a gene: 6. Per the germline V gene, CDR1 is MGHRA and CDR2 is YSYEKL. The CDR3 is made up of 15 amino acids. Written as DNA, the CDR3 is TGCGCCAGCAGCCAAGGCGAGGGGGCTATCTACGAGCAGTACTTC. It is translated as CASSQGEGAIYEQYF.

This chain links TRBV15 with TRBJ1-1; D possibly corresponds to TRBD1 (5 bases). The CDR3 length is 13 residues. Germline V gives CDR1 LNHNV, CDR2 YYDKDF (reference sequence). With 5 bases removed from V and 7 bases from J, the gap between germline ends came to 14 bases. The CDR3 nucleotides are TGTGCCACCAGCCGGGACTGGGGTGGTGAAGCTTTCTTT. The encoded protein is CATSRDWGGEAFF.

This chain joins TRBV11-2 and TRBJ2-7; 8 bases are a match to TRBD1. Germline V gene data show CDR1 as SGHAT and CDR2 as FQNNGV. The junction had 11 bases not matched to a gene; V was cut back by 5 bases and J by 2 bases. This CDR3 region has 16 residues. CDR3: CASSPRDRTLAYEQYF. The DNA of the CDR3 is TGTGCCAGCAGCCCTCGGGACAGGACATTGGCCTACGAGCAGTACTTC. Full variable domain (rest looked up from reference TRBV11-2 and TRBJ2-7): EAGVAQSPRYKIIEKRQSVAFWCNPISGHATLYWYQQILGQGPKLLIQFQNNGVVDDSQLPKDRFSAERLKGVDSTLKIQPAKLEDSAVYLCASSPRDRTLAYEQYFGPGTRLTVT.